This TCR beta chain is from a study of T cell responses to AZD1222 COVID-19 vaccine (dated by TCRdb to the early 2020s). At the level of the whole study: AZD1222 recipients given second doses at about 4 weeks or at about 12 weeks were pooled, since spike-specific TCR depth and breadth were not found to differ between the two schedules. A total of about 250 trial participants underwent TCR sequencing, of whom approximately 200 had received two doses of AZD1222 and approximately 26 had received two doses of the MenACWY control vaccine. Trial participants were enrolled into age subgroups of 18-55, 56-69 and 70-plus years, which contained about 150, 28 and 57 TCR-sequenced participants, respectively.

Notes on this clone: Its antigen is currently not known. No quality values exist for individual bases; no much larger clone is one base distant.

What this sample's time point label stands for: baseline before first vaccination. The vaccinee samples were drawn from two UK trials, COV001 and COV002, one of which was a single-blind randomized controlled phase 2/3 trial testing AZD1222 (ChAdOx1 nCoV-19) in healthy adults. For TCRbeta chain sequencing, PBMC samples from trial participants were taken at day 0 and at day 28 after the second dose. General findings and caveats noted by the study authors: Reportedly, close to half of the unique spike-specific TCRs recognized epitopes lying outside the regions that are mutated in the B.1.351 and B.1.1.7 variants. Because no day 14 peak-response samples were available, repertoires were characterized only after the peak T cell response. Conclusions about previously exposed vaccinees are limited because only six or seven AZD1222 recipients were SARS-CoV-2 seropositive at baseline. The vaccine-associated CD4 TCRs covered the entire spike protein, and the dominant responses fell in regions 160-218 and 743-854. After two AZD1222 doses, both the breadth and the depth of spike-specific TCRs were significantly higher than at day 0 and than in MenACWY recipients. The 56-69-year group was small, and its depth increase did not reach significance, likely because of low power. Most participants were white British and females outnumbered males, and the authors suggested that clonal diversity may have been underestimated.

The CDR3 regions of human TCRbeta chains were analyzed by immunosequencing. The paper's data handling went like this. TCRs in the repertoires were compared against a reference library of SARS-CoV-2-specific TCRs that had been generated with the MIRA antigen-specificity platform. Breadth meant the fraction of unique TCRs that were SARS-CoV-2-associated, whereas depth meant the fraction of total T cells that were SARS-CoV-2-associated. Using the MIRA data, every spike-specific TCR was mapped to the spike region that the TCR reacted to and assigned to either a CD4 or a CD8 class. Log10-transformed breadth and depth values were compared by one-way ANOVA with Sidak's multiple comparisons tests. TCRdb stores this immuneACCESS table with in-frame sequences only. Part of the clones is absent; in the studies checked, under half of the shortfall reflects unresolved V genes, and no reason is known for the rest. The V and J calls and clone size are taken from that table; D and trimming were inferred from the DNA. The sample table holds about 120,000 clones, of which 80% to 90% were seen once. In total, the top ten clones hold 9% to 9.5% of the sample.

The CDR3 measures 16 amino acids from cysteine to phenylalanine. The only DNA kept is the CDR3, 48 bases in frame from the first base. V is shortened by 2 bases, J by 0 bases, and the region joining them spans 8 bases. From the germline V gene, CDR1 is SGHTA and CDR2 is FQGNSA. The rearrangement combines TRBV7-2 with TRBJ1-6, with a weak D call of TRBD1 (5 bases match). The sample was peripheral blood, taken on day 0 of AZD1222 vaccination. This TCR derives from an adult in good health. This receptor carries the CDR3 CASSLRDHSYNSPLHF. The nucleotide sequence is given as TGTGCCAGCAGCTTACGGGACCACTCCTATAATTCACCCCTCCACTTT.